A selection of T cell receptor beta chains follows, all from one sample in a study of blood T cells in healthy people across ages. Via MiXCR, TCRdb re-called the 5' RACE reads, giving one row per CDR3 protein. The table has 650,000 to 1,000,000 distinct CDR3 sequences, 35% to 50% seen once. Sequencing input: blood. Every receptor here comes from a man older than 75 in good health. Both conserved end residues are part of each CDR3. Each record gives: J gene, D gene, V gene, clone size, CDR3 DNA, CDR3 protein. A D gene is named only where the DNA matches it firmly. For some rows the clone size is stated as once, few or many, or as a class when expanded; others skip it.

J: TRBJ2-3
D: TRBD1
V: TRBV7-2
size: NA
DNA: TGTGCCAGCAGCTTAGGGGGACAGTTCACAGATACGCAGTATTTT
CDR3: CASSLGGQFTDTQYF

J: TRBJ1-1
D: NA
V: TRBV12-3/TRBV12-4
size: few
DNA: TGTGCCAGCAGTTCTCTCTCAGGGGACCTGAACACTGAAGCTTTCTTT
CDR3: CASSSLSGDLNTEAFF

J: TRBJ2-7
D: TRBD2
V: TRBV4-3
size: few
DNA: TGCGCCAGCAGCCCCGGGGCGAGCGGGGCCTCCTACGAGCAGTACTTC
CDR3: CASSPGASGASYEQYF

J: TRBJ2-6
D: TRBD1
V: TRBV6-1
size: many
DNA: TGTGCCAGCAGCCCCGGGACAGGGTTCTCTGGGGCCAACGTCCTGACTTTC
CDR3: CASSPGTGFSGANVLTF

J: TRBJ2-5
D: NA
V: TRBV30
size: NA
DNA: TGTGCCTGGAACCAGGGGATCCAAGAGACCCAGTACTTC
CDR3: CAWNQGIQETQYF

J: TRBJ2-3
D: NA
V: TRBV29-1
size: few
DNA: TGCAGCGTTGAAAGCGGCGGGCCGACTAGAAGCACAGATACGCAGTATTTT
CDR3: CSVESGGPTRSTDTQYF

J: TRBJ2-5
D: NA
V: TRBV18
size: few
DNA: TGTGCCAGCTCACCGGGACTGAAAGAGACCCAGTACTTC
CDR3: CASSPGLKETQYF

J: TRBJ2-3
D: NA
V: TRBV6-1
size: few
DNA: TGTGCCAGCAGTGAAGGAGCAAAAGATACGCAGTATTTT
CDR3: CASSEGAKDTQYF

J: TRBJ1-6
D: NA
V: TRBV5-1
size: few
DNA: TGCGCCAGCAGCTTGTCGTCAGGGCGAGAATCACCCCTCCACTTT
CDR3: CASSLSSGRESPLHF

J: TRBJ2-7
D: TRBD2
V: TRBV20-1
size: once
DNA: TGCAGTGCTAGAGATAGTGAGGGACTAGCGGGAGGGCACGAGCAGTACTTC
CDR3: CSARDSEGLAGGHEQYF

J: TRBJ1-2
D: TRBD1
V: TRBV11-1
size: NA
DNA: TGTGCCAGCAACCGGGGACAGGGGGAATCTGGCTACACCTTC
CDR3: CASNRGQGESGYTF

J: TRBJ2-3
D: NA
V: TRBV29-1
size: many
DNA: TGCAGCGTTGACTCGGGCGTTACAGATACGCAGTATTTT
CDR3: CSVDSGVTDTQYF

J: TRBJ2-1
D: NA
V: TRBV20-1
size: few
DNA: TGCAGTGCTAGAGTCCTAGCGAGGTCACAACGGGCCTACAATGAGCAGTTCTTC
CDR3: CSARVLARSQRAYNEQFF

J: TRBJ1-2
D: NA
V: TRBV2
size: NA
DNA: TGTGCCAGCAGCGACCGGACAGTTTCTAACTATGGCTACACCTTC
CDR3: CASSDRTVSNYGYTF

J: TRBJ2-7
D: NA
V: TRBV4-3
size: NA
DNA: TGCGCCAGCAGCCAAGATTTTACACCCGTCCCGCGCGAGCAGTACTTC
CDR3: CASSQDFTPVPREQYF

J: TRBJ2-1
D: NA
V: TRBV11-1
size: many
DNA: TGTGCCAGCAGCTCCCCAGCGGCGAGCTCCTACAATGAGCAGTTCTTC
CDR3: CASSSPAASSYNEQFF

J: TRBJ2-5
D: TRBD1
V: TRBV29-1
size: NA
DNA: TGCAGCGTCCTGACAGGGGGGGACCAAGAGACCCAGTACTTC
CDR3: CSVLTGGDQETQYF

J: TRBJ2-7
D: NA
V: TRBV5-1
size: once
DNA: TGCGCCAGCAGCTTGGCAGGGCAGGAGAGCTACGAGCAGTACTTC
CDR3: CASSLAGQESYEQYF

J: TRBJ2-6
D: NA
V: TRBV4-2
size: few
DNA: TGTGCCAGCAGCCAAAATCGGGGCGAGACTGGGGCCAACGTCCTGACTTTC
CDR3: CASSQNRGETGANVLTF

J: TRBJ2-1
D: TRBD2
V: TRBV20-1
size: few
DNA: TGCAGTGCTCCCTTGCGGGGGGTGTACAATGAGCAGTTCTTC
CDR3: CSAPLRGVYNEQFF

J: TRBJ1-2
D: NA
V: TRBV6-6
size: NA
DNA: TGTGCCAGCAGTTACTCGATAGGCCTTTATGGCTACACCTTC
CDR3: CASSYSIGLYGYTF

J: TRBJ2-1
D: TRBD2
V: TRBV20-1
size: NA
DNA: TGCAGTGCTGATAGCGGGAGGGCTTACAATGAGCAGTTCTTC
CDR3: CSADSGRAYNEQFF

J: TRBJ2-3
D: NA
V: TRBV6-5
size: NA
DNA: TGTGCCAGCAGTAATGGACCAGGCGATACGCAGTATTTT
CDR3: CASSNGPGDTQYF

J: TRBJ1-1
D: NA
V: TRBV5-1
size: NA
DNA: TGCGCCAGCAGCCCGAGCTCGTATGGGCGGGAATTGAACACTGAAGCTTTCTTT
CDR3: CASSPSSYGRELNTEAFF

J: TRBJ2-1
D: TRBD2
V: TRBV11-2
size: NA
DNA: TGTGCCAGCAGCTTCTACCGACTAGCGGGAGACTCCTACAATGAGCAGTTCTTC
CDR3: CASSFYRLAGDSYNEQFF

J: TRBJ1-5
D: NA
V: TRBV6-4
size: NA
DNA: TGTGCCAGCAGTCTAGAGGCCAGCAATCAGCCCCAGCATTTT
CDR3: CASSLEASNQPQHF

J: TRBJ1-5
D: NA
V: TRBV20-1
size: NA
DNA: TGCAGTGCTAGCGACACGAGAGGTCAGCCCCAGCATTTT
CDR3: CSASDTRGQPQHF

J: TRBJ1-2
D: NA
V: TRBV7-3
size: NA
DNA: TGTGCCAGCAGCCCGGATGGGGTTGGAGGCTACACCTTC
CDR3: CASSPDGVGGYTF

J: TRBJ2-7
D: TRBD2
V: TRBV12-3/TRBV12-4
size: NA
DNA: TGTGCCAGCAGTGTGACTAGCGGGAGTTACAATGAGCAGTACTTC
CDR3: CASSVTSGSYNEQYF

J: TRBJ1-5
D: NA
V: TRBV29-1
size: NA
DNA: TGCAGCGTCCAGGGCCAGGATCAGCCCCAGCATTTT
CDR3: CSVQGQDQPQHF

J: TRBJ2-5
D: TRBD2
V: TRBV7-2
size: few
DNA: TGTGCCAGCAGCTTAGAGCGGGAGGGACCGAGGACCCAGTACTTC
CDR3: CASSLEREGPRTQYF

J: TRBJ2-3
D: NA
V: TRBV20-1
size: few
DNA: TGCAGTGCCGGGGTAGATACGCAGTATTTT
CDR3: CSAGVDTQYF

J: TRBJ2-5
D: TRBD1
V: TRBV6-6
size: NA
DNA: TGTGCCAGCAGCGTAGACAGGGGAGAGGCCCAGTACTTC
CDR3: CASSVDRGEAQYF

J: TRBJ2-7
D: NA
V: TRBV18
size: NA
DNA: TGTGCCAGCTCACCGGGGCAGGGGAGAGGCGAGCAGTACTTC
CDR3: CASSPGQGRGEQYF

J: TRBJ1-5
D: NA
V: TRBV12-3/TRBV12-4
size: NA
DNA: TGTGCCAGCAGTTTAGGGGGTGGGCACCCCCAGCATTTT
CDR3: CASSLGGGHPQHF

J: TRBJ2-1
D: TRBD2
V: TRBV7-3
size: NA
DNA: TGTGCCAGCAGCTTAACCTCGGCTAGCGGGAGGTTGAATGAGCAGTTCTTC
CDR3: CASSLTSASGRLNEQFF

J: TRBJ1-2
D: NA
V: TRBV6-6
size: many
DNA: TGTGCCAGCAGTTACGCAGTGGGAGCTAACTATGGCTACACCTTC
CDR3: CASSYAVGANYGYTF

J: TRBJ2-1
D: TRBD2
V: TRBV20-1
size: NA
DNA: TGCAGTGCTCCGGGGGAAGGCCCAGCGGGGTACAATGAGCAGTTCTTC
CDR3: CSAPGEGPAGYNEQFF

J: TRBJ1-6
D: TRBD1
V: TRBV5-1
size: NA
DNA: TGCGCCAGCAGCTTTGTGGACAGGGCCAGGTCACCCCTCCACTTT
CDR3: CASSFVDRARSPLHF

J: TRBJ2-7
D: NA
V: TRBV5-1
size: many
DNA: TGCGCCAGCAGCTTGGATGGGTCTCGTCCTCCCGAGCAGTACTTC
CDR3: CASSLDGSRPPEQYF